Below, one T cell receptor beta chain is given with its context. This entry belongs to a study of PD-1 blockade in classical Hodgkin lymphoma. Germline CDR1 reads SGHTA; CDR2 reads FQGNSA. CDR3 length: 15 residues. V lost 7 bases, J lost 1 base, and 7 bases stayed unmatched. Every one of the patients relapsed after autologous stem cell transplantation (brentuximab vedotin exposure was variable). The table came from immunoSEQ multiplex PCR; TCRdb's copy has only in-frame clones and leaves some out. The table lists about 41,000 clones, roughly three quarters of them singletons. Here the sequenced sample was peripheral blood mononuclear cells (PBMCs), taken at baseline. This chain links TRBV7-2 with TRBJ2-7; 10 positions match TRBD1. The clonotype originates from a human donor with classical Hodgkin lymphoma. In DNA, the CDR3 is TGTGCCAGCACACAGACAGGGGGCTCTTCCTACGAGCAGTACTTC. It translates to CASTQTGGSSYEQYF.